Below, one TCR beta chain is given with its context. Its antigen is not identified. Original processing notes: After removing out-of-frame reads, 2 million to 2.5 million distinct TCRbeta sequences remained. The table came from immunoSEQ multiplex PCR; TCRdb's copy has only in-frame clones and leaves some out. The D gene and trimming were derived from the DNA, and the V and J assignments and clone size from that table. Of approximately 70,000 clones in the sample, more than 75% are singletons; the top ten hold 4% to 5%. The entry originates in a study of memory CD4+ T cells and cytomegalovirus serostatus. Overall study context: Healthy Belgian adult donors included about nine CMV-positive and 24 CMV-negative people.

The sort gate was single viable CD3+CD4+CD8-CD45RO+ cells for memory CD4+ T cells. CMV serostatus came from serum IgG against pp150, pp28, p38, p52. Whole-study results and caveats: Suggested: most of the CMV-linked TCR signature lies in CD4+ memory cells.

The germline V gene encodes CDR1 SEHNR and CDR2 FQNEAQ (reference sequence). V was clipped by 5 bases and J by 8 bases, with 15 bases between them. This CDR3 is built from 13 residues. This sequence was found in an adult in good health and CMV-seropositive. The sequencing input was memory CD4+ T cells from blood. The gene calls are TRBV7-9 and TRBJ1-2; D not resolved. CDR3 amino acids: CASSPQSLGGYTF. The CDR3 DNA reads TGTGCCAGCAGCCCACAGTCGTTGGGAGGCTACACCTTC.